Reported below is one T cell receptor beta chain. Its cognate antigen is unknown. This CDR3 has 14 residues. V lost 2 bases and J 5 bases, leaving 9 bases between the germline ends. Germline-derived CDR1 and CDR2 are MDHEN and SYDVKM. Only in-frame clones appear in the TCRdb table, and some are missing; sequencing was by immunoSEQ multiplex PCR. This sample has some 250,000 clones, with around 91% found just once. This record comes from a study of cytomegalovirus exposure and HLA in healthy donors. About the study: A subsequent analysis stated that the 120 or so validation repertoires were run on the same platform as the roughly 670 first-cohort repertoires. Study-wide results and limits: The dataset shows that most TCR sequences were rare, while some public TCRs occurred in many donors. Confirmation was obtained in vitro that a few CMV-associated chains are specific for CMV antigens. The study recorded 160 or so TCR beta chains that were cytomegalovirus-associated.

The V and J genes are TRBV28 and TRBJ2-2; no firm D call. This clonotype originated in a woman between 18 and 29 years old in good health and CMV-seronegative. Material for sequencing was PBMCs. CDR3 loop: CASSLRVQTGELFF. As DNA, the CDR3 is TGTGCCAGCAGTTTACGAGTCCAAACCGGGGAGCTGTTTTTT.